This T cell receptor (beta chain) was documented in a study of T cells in localized non-small cell lung cancer. Notes on this clone: Its antigen is still unknown.

Overall study findings and caveats: Tumor showed lower T cell clonality than uninvolved adjacent lung, where it was highest. Only one tumor region was sequenced, so heterogeneity remains possible. Adjacent lung was found to contain a median approximately 62 of the top 100 tumor clones.

The CDR3 has 13 residues. The germline V gene has CDR1 SQVTM and CDR2 ANQGSEA. The ends were cut back, 6 bases at V and 5 bases at J, with 16 bases in the middle. TCRdb's table, derived via immunoSEQ multiplex PCR, lists solely in-frame clones and lacks some. The sample consists of tens of thousands of clones, roughly 93% of them appearing once. V and J are TRBV29-1 and TRBJ1-1; maybe TRBD1 (6 bases). Material: peripheral blood, obtained before any cancer treatment. This clonotype was sampled from a female donor of 60 years or more with stage I lung adenocarcinoma. The CDR3 nucleotides read TGCAGCGTCGAGAGGGGGGGGAGGACTGAAGCTTTCTTT. Translating it yields CSVERGGRTEAFF. The whole variable domain, filled in from reference TRBV29-1 and TRBJ1-1, reads SAVISQKPSRDICQRGTSLTIQCQVDSQVTMMFWYRQQPGQSLTLIATANQGSEATYESGFVIDKFPISRPNLTFSTLTVSNMSPEDSSIYLCSVERGGRTEAFFGQGTRLTVV.